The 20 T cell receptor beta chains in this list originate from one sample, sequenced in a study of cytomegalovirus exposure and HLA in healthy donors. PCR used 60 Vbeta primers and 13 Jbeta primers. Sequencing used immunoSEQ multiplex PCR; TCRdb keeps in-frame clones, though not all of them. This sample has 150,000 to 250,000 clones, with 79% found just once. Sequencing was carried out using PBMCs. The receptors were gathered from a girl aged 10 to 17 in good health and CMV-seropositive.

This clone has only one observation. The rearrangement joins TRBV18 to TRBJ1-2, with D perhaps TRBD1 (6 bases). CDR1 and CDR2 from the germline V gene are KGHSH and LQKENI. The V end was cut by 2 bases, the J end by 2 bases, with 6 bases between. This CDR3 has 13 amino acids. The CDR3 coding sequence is TGTGCCAGCTCACCAGGGGGCAACTATGGCTACACCTTC. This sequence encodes CASSPGGNYGYTF.

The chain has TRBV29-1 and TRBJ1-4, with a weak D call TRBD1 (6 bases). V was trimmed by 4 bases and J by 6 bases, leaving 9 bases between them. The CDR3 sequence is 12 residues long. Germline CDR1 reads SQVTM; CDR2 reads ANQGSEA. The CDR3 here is CSVGRGDEKLFF. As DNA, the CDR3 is TGCAGCGTTGGCAGGGGTGATGAAAAACTGTTTTTT.

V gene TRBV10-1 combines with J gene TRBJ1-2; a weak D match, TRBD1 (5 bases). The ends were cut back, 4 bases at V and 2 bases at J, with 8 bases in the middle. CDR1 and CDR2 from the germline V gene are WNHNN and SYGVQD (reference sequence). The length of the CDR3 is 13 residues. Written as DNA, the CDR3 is TGCGCCAGCAGTGCTACAGGAAACTATGGCTACACCTTC. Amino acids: CASSATGNYGYTF.

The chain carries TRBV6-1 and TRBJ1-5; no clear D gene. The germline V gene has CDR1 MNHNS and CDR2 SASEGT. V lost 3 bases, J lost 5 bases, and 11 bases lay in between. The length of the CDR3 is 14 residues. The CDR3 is CASSDRWQDQPQHF. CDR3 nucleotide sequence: TGTGCCAGCAGTGATCGGTGGCAGGATCAGCCCCAGCATTTT.

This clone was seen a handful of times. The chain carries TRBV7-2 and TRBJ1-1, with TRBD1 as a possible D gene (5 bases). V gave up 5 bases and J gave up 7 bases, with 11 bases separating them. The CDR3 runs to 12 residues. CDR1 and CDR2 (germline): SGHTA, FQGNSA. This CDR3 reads CASSPTGFEAFF. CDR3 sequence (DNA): TGTGCCAGCAGCCCAACAGGTTTTGAAGCTTTCTTT.

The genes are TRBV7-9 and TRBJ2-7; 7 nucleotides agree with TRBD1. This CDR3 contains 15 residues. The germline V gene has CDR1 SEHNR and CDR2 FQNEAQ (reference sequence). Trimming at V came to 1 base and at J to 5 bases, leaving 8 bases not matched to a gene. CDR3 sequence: CASSLGGGRRNEQYF. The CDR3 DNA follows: TGTGCCAGCAGCTTAGGAGGGGGCAGGAGGAACGAGCAGTACTTC.

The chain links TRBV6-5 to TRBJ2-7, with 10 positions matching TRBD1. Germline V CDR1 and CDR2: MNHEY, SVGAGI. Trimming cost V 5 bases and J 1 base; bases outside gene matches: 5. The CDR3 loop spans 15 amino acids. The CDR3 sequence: CASSPRQGASYEQYF. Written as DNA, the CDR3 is TGTGCCAGCAGTCCTAGACAGGGGGCATCCTACGAGCAGTACTTC.

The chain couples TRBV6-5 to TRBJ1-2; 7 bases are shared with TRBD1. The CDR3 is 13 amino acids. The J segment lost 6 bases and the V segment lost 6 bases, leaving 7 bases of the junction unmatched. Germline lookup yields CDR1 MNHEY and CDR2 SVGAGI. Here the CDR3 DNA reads TGTGCCAGCAGGCTGATCAGGGGGGATGGCTACACCTTC. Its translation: CASRLIRGDGYTF.

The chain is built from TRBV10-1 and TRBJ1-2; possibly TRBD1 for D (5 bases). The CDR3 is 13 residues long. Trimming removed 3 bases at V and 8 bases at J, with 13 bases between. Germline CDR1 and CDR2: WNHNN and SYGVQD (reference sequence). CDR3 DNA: TGCGCCAGCAGTGATCGGGGGACTAACGGCTACACCTTC. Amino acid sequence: CASSDRGTNGYTF.

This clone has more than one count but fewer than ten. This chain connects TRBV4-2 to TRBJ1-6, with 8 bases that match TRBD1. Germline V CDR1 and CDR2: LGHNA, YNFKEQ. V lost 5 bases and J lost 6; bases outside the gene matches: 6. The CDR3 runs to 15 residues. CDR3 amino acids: CASSSPGQANSPLHF. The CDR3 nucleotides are TGTGCCAGCAGCTCCCCGGGACAGGCTAATTCACCCCTCCACTTT.

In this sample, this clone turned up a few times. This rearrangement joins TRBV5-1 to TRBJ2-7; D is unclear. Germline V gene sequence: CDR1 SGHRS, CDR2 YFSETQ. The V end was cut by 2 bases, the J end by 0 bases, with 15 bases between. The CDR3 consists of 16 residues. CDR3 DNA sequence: TGCGCCAGCAGCTTAGCGAATTCGGCCAGCTCCTACGAGCAGTACTTC. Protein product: CASSLANSASSYEQYF.

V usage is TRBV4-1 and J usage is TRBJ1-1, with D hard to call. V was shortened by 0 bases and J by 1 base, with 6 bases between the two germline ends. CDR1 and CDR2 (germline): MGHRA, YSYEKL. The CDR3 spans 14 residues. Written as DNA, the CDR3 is TGCGCCAGCAGCCAAGATGCCAGGAACACTGAAGCTTTCTTT. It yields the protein CASSQDARNTEAFF.

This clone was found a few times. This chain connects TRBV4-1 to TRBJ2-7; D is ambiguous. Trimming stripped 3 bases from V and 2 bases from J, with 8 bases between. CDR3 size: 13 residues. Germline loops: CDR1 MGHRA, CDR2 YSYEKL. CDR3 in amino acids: CASSQERPYEQYF. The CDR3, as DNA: TGCGCCAGCAGCCAGGAGAGACCCTACGAGCAGTACTTC.

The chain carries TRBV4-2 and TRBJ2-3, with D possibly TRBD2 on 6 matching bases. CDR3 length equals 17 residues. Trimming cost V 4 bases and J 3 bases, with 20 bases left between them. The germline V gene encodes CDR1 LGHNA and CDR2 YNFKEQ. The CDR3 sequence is CASSPRRGPPPTDTQYF. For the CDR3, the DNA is TGTGCCAGCAGCCCCCGGAGGGGACCCCCCCCTACAGATACGCAGTATTTT.

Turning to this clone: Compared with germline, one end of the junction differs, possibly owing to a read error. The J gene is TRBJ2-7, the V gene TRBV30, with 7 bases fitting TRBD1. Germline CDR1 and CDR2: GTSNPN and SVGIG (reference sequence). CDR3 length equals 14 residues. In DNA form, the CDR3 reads TGTACCTGGAGTGGGGACAGCCCCTCCTACGAGCAGTACTTC. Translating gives CTWSGDSPSYEQYF.

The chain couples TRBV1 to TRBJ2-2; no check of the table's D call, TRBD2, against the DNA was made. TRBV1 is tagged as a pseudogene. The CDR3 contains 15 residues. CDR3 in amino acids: CTSSLSGPTTGELFF. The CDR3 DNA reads TGCACCAGCAGCCTTAGCGGGCCTACCACCGGGGAGCTGTTTTTT.

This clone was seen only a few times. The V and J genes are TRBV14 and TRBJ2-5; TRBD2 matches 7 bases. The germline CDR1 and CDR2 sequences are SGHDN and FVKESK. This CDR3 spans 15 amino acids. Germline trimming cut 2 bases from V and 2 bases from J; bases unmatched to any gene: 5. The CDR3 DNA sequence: TGTGCCAGCAGCCAAACAGCGGGACGGCAAGAGACCCAGTACTTC. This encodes CASSQTAGRQETQYF.

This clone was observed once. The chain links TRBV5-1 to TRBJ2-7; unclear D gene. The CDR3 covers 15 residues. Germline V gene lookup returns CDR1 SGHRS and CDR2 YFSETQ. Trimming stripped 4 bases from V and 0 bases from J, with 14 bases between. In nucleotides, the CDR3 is TGCGCCAGCAGCGCCGCCGAGACATCCTCCTACGAGCAGTACTTC. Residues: CASSAAETSSYEQYF.

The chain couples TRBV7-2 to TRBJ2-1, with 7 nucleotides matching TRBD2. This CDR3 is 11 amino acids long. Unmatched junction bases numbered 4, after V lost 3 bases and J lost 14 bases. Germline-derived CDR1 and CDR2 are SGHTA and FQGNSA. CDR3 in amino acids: CASSLGRGEFF. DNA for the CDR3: TGTGCCAGCAGCTTGGGACGGGGGGAGTTCTTC. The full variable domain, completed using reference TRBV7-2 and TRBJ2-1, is GAGVSQSPSNKVTEKGKDVELRCDPISGHTALYWYRQSLGQGLEFLIYFQGNSAPDKSGLPSDRFSAERTGGSVSTLTIQRTQQEDSAVYLCASSLGRGEFFGPGTRLTVL.

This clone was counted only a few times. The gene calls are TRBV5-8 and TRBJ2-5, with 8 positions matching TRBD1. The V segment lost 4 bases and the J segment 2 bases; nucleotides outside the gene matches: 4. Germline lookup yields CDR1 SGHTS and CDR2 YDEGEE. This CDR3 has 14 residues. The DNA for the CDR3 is TGTGCCAGCAGCCTGGGGACAGGACAAGAGACCCAGTACTTC. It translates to CASSLGTGQETQYF.